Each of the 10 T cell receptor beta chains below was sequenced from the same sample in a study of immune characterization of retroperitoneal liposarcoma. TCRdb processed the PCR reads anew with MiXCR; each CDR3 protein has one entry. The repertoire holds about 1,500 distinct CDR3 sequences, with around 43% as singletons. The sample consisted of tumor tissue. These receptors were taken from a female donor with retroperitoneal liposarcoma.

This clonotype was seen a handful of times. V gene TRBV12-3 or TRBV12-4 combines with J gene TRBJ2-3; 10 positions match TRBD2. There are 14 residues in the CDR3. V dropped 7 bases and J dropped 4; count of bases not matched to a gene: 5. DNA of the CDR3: TGTGCCAGCAAGGCTAGCGGGAGCGCAGATACGCAGTATTTT. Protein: CASKASGSADTQYF.

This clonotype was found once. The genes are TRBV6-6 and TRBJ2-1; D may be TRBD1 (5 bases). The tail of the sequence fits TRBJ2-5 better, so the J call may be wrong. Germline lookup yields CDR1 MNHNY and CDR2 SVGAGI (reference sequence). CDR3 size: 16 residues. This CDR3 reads CASSSGAFPYGETQYF. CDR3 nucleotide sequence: TGTGCCAGCAGTTCTGGGGCCTTTCCCTACGGGGAGACCCAGTACTTC.

The CDR3: CASSYLPRSYEQYF. The CDR3 DNA sequence: TGTGCCAGCAGTTACTTACCCCGTTCCTACGAGCAGTACTTC. The rearrangement joins TRBV6-2 or TRBV6-3 to TRBJ2-7; D not resolved. CDR1 MNHEY and CDR2 SVGEGT come from the germline V gene. V lost 1 base, J lost 1 base, and 8 bases lay in between. This CDR3 has 14 residues.

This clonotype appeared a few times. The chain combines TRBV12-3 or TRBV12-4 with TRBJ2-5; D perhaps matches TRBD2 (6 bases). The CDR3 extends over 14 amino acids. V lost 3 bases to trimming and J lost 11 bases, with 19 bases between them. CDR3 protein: CASSFLAEYNEQYF. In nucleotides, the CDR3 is TGTGCCAGCAGTTTTTTAGCGGAGTACAATGAGCAGTACTTC.

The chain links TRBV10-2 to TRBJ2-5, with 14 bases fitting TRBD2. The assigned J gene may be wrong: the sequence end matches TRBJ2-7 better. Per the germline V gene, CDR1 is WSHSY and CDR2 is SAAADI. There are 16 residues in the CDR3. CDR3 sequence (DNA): TGCGCCAGCGCCCCGGGACTAGCGGGAGTCACCTACGAGCAGTACTTC. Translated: CASAPGLAGVTYEQYF.

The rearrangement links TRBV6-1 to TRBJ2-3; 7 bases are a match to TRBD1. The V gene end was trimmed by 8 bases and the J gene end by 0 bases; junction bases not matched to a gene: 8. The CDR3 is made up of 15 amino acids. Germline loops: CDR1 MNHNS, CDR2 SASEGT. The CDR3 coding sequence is TGTGCCAGCCAAACCGGGACAGCAAGCACAGATACGCAGTATTTT. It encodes CASQTGTASTDTQYF.

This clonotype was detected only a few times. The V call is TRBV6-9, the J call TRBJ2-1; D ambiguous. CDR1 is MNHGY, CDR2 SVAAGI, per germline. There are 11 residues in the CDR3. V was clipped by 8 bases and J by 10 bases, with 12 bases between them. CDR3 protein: CASSVVYEQFF. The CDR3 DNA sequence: TGTGCCAGCTCAGTAGTCTACGAGCAGTTCTTC.

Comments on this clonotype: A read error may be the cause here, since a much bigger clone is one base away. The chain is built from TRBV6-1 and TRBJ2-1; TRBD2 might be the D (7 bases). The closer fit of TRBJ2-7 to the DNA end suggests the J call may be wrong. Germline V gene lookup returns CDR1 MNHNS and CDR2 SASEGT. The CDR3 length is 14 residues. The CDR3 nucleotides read TGTGCCAGCAGTGAACGGGGGGCGAACAATGAGCAGTACTTC. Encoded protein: CASSERGANNEQYF.

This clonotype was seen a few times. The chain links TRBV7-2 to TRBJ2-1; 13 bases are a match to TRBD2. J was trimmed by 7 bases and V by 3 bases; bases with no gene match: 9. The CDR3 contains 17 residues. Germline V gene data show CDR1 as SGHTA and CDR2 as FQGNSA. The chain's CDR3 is CASSFAGTSGIVNEQFF. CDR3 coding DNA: TGTGCCAGCAGCTTTGCCGGGACTAGCGGGATCGTTAATGAGCAGTTCTTC.

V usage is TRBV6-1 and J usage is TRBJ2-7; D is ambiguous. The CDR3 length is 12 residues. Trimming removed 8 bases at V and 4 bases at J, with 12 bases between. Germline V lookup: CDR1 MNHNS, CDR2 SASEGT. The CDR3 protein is CASQRPPYEQYF. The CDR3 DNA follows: TGTGCCAGCCAAAGGCCCCCTTACGAGCAGTACTTC.